Here is one TCR beta chain with its context. What it binds is not known. Within the sample, other DNA sequences also encode this same CDR3. The data belong to a study of beta chain features in type 1 diabetes. Across the whole study: Patients shared similar age, gender and cell yields with healthy donors.

As every portion of the isolated RNA was reverse transcribed, the sequencing read expressed TCRB transcripts. Clones were read by immunoSEQ multiplex PCR, and TCRdb kept only the in-frame ones, dropping some. The data show a few hundred thousand clones, around an eighth seen once. A sort by CD45RO/CCR7/CD25/CD127/CD95/CD27 yielded CD4+ naive, central memory, regulatory and stem cell-like memory cells. Study-level points and caveats: Type 1 diabetes patients had fewer VDJ junction insertions and more deletions. When Type 1 diabetes patients were examined, their TCRB CDR3s proved moderately but significantly shorter in all four CD4+ subsets.

Sequenced material: naive CD4+ T cells from blood. This clonotype was sampled from a woman in her late teens or twenties with type 1 diabetes.

The CDR3: CASSVGTSSYNEQFF. As DNA, the CDR3 is TGTGCCAGCAGCGTTGGGACTAGCTCCTACAATGAGCAGTTCTTC. This chain connects TRBV9 to TRBJ2-1, with 8 bases identical to TRBD2. This CDR3 is built from 15 residues. CDR1 is SGDLS, CDR2 YYNGEE, per germline. With 2 bases clipped from V and 0 bases from J, the junction kept 1 base outside the gene matches.